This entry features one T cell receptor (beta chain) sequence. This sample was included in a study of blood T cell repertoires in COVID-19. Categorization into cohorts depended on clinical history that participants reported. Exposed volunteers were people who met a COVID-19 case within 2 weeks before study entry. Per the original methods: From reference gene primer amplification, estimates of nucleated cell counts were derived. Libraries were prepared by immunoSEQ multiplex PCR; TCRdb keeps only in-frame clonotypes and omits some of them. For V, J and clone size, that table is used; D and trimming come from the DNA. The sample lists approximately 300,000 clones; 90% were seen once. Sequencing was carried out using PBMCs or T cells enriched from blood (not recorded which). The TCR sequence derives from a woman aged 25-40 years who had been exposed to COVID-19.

The CDR3: CASSQDPTGSYYEQYF. CDR3 coding DNA: TGTGCCAGCAGCCAAGATCCGACAGGTTCCTACTACGAGCAGTACTTC. V and J are TRBV3-1 (or the pseudogene TRBV3-2) and TRBJ2-7; D possibly corresponds to TRBD1 (6 bases). The CDR3 sequence is 16 residues long. In germline, CDR1 is LGHDT, CDR2 YNNKEL (reference sequence). V lost 0 bases and J 3 bases, leaving 15 bases between the germline ends.